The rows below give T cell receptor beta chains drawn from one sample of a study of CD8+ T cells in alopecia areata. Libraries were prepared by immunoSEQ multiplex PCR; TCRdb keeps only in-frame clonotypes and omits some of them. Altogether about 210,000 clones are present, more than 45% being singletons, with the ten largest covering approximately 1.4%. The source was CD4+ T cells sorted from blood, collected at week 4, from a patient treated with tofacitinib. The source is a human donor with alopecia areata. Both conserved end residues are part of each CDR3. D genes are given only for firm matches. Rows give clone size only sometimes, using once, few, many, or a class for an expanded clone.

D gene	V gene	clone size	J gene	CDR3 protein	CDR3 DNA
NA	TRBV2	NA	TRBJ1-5	CASNHPGEPQHF	TGTGCCAGCAATCATCCGGGCGAGCCCCAGCATTTT
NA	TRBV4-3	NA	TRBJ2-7	CASGKSRVSEQYF	TGCGCCAGCGGGAAGAGCAGGGTTTCCGAGCAGTACTTC
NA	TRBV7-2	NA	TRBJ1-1	CASSLAAPENTEAFF	TGTGCCAGCAGCTTAGCCGCACCGGAGAACACTGAAGCTTTCTTT
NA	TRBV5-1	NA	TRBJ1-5	CASSPGHGSNQPQHF	TGCGCCAGCAGCCCAGGACACGGTAGCAATCAGCCCCAGCATTTT
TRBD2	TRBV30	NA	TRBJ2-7	CAYGTTSYEQYF	TGTGCCTACGGGACTACTTCCTACGAGCAGTACTTC
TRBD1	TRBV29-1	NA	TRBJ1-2	CSVEDPRQDRAGYTF	TGCAGCGTTGAAGATCCTCGCCAGGACAGGGCCGGCTACACCTTC
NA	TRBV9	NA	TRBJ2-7	CASSAGDSLNEQYF	TGTGCCAGCAGCGCGGGGGACAGTCTTAACGAGCAGTACTTC
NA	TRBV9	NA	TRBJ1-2	CASSVPLRTELNYGYTF	TGTGCCAGCAGCGTACCCCTACGGACGGAATTGAATTATGGCTACACCTTC
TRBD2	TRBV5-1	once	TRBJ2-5	CASSLGSSGRQETQYF	TGCGCCAGCAGCTTGGGGTCTAGCGGTAGACAAGAGACCCAGTACTTC
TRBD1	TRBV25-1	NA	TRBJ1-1	CASTPLKGQGLEAFF	TGTGCCAGCACCCCACTCAAAGGACAGGGCCTTGAAGCTTTCTTT
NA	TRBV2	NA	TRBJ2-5	CASSGVGPQYF	TGTGCCAGCAGTGGGGTCGGGCCCCAGTACTTC
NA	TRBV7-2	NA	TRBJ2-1	CASSLTTQGPYNEQFF	TGTGCCAGCAGCTTAACTACTCAGGGGCCTTACAATGAGCAGTTCTTC
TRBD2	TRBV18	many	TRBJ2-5	CASTSGGKETQYF	TGTGCCAGCACCTCGGGAGGGAAGGAGACCCAGTACTTC
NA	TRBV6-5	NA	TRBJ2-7	CASSYVGNEQYF	TGTGCCAGCAGTTACGTAGGGAACGAGCAGTACTTC
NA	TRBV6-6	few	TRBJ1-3	CASAEGGLGNTIYF	TGTGCCAGCGCAGAAGGAGGTCTCGGAAACACCATATATTTT
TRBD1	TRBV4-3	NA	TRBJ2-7	CASSQESSGQGVSYEQYF	TGCGCCAGCAGCCAAGAATCTTCCGGACAGGGGGTCTCCTACGAGCAGTACTTC
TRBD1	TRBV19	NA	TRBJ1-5	CASSLTGVRLNQPQHF	TGTGCCAGTAGTTTGACAGGGGTACGTCTCAATCAGCCCCAGCATTTT
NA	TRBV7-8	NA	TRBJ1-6	CASSLGDSLGLGYNSPLHF	TGTGCCAGCAGCTTAGGGGACTCCCTGGGCCTTGGCTATAATTCACCCCTCCACTTT
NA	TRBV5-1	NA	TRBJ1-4	CASKVSYDEKLFF	TGCGCCAGCAAGGTCAGCTATGATGAAAAACTGTTTTTT
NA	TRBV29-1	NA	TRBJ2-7	CSVEAGSSYEQYF	TGCAGCGTTGAGGCCGGGAGTTCCTACGAGCAGTACTTC
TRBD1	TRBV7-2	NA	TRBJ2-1	CASSPRDTGGALSYNEQFF	TGTGCCAGCAGCCCCCGGGACACAGGGGGCGCGCTATCCTACAATGAGCAGTTCTTC
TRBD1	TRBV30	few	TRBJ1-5	CGMGQGGQASQPQHF	TGTGGAATGGGTCAGGGAGGACAGGCTAGTCAGCCCCAGCATTTT
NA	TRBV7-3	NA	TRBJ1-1	CASSPQQGGTEAFF	TGTGCCAGCAGCCCTCAACAGGGAGGGACTGAAGCTTTCTTT
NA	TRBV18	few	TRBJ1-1	CASSPLGSEAFF	TGTGCCAGCTCACCGCTTGGGTCCGAAGCTTTCTTT
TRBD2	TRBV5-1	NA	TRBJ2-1	CASSWGTSGGRYNEQFF	TGCGCCAGCAGCTGGGGGACTAGCGGGGGGCGCTACAATGAGCAGTTCTTC
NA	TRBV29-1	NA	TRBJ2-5	CSVVGQETQYF	TGCAGCGTTGTTGGTCAAGAGACCCAGTACTTC
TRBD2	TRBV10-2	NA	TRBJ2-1	CASSAGRGGLNEQFF	TGCGCCAGCAGTGCTGGGCGGGGGGGTTTGAATGAGCAGTTCTTC
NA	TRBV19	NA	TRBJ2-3	CASSIDKDWRTDTQYF	TGTGCCAGTAGTATAGATAAAGACTGGCGCACAGATACGCAGTATTTT
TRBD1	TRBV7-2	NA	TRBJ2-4	CASSPSQGAIDIQYF	TGTGCCAGCAGCCCCTCCCAGGGGGCGATCGACATTCAGTACTTC